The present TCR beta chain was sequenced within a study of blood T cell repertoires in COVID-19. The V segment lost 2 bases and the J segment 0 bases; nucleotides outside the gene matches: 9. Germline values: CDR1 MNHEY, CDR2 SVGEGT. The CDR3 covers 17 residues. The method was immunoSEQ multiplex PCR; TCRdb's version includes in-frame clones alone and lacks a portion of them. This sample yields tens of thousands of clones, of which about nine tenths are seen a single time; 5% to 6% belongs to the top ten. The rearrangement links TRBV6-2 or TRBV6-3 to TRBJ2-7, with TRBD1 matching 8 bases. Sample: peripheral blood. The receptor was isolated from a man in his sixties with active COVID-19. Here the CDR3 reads CASSYLLTGGFSYEQYF. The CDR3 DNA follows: TGTGCCAGCAGTTACCTTCTTACAGGGGGGTTCTCCTACGAGCAGTACTTC.